A selection of T cell receptor beta chains follows, all from one sample in a study of control samples from healthy donors and cancer patients. TCRdb's table, derived via immunoSEQ multiplex PCR, lists solely in-frame clones and lacks some. The table shows around 250,000 clones, with almost 85% occurring only once. Sequences were obtained from PBMCs. The source is a woman aged 55-75 years with lung cancer. Each CDR3 is given with its conserved first and last residue.

J gene,V gene,CDR3 protein
TRBJ1-1,TRBV7-9,CASSLINTEAFF
TRBJ2-7,TRBV9,CASSVLAGDSQQYF
TRBJ1-2,TRBV6-5,CASSYRRTGYGYTF
TRBJ1-4,TRBV5-1,CASSLAGTTNEKLFF
TRBJ1-1,TRBV10-1,CASSESLEGDTEAFF
TRBJ1-4,TRBV9,CASSSPGSQGALNEKLFF
TRBJ2-7,TRBV20-1,CSARDSYEQYF
TRBJ1-2,TRBV5-1,CASSQGQGVNGYTF
TRBJ1-1,TRBV3-1/TRBV3-2,CASSLGQGNTEAFF
TRBJ2-7,TRBV19,CASSRDRGVYEQYF
TRBJ2-3,TRBV7-7,CASSRDIAGGTDTQYF
TRBJ2-7,TRBV7-2,CASSLGGSEVEQYF
TRBJ1-2,TRBV5-1,CASRTSASYGYTF
TRBJ2-1,TRBV19,CASSLALAGTYGNEQFF
TRBJ2-2,TRBV5-1,CASSLYGPNTGELFF
TRBJ2-1,TRBV6-6,CASTRTSGGWEQFF
TRBJ2-5,TRBV11-2,CASSLEPEETQYF
TRBJ1-1,TRBV7-3,CASSSLPDRVNSEAFF
TRBJ2-7,TRBV2,CASSLLLQGEQYF
TRBJ2-1,TRBV5-1,CASSSLAGMNNEQFF
TRBJ2-1,TRBV7-6,CASSHGGGFTSYNEQFF
TRBJ2-5,TRBV4-2,CASSRTSGRVETQYF
TRBJ2-7,TRBV5-1,CASMRFQGAYEQYF
TRBJ2-2,TRBV27,CASSLWSITSGSSNTGELFF
TRBJ2-5,TRBV7-2,CASSPGQGLRETQYF
TRBJ1-2,TRBV2,CASSDTSTNYGYTF
TRBJ2-2,TRBV11-2,CASSPGVTGELFF
TRBJ1-5,TRBV6-5,CASCQGAHQPQHF
TRBJ2-4,TRBV18,CASSPLAKNIQYF
TRBJ2-4,TRBV10-2,CASRNIGNIQYF
TRBJ2-1,TRBV14,CASSQDAGTGVKQFF
TRBJ1-4,TRBV14,CASSLGGWEKLFF
TRBJ2-3,TRBV11-2,CASSPRTGIFTDTQYF
TRBJ1-4,TRBV5-1,CASSGGTTNEKLFF
TRBJ2-1,TRBV3-1/TRBV3-2,CASRSTGTSVFF
TRBJ2-1,TRBV5-1,CASSLTGGTYNEQFF
TRBJ2-7,TRBV3-1/TRBV3-2,CASSQELPREQYF
TRBJ2-1,TRBV28,CVSRGVGAGGGNEQFF
TRBJ2-3,TRBV5-1,CASSSEGDGTDTQYF
TRBJ2-7,TRBV7-3,CASSLGQSEQYF
TRBJ1-1,TRBV2,CASRVTRSTEAFF
TRBJ2-1,TRBV4-1,CASSQDPSHTFYNEQFF
TRBJ2-5,TRBV7-9,CASSITGTGGQETQYF
TRBJ2-7,TRBV5-3,CARRNSTGPSYEQYF
TRBJ1-2,TRBV6-5,CASRTQQGAGYGYTF
TRBJ2-1,TRBV10-3,CATPSSGQGPYNEQFF
TRBJ2-2,TRBV19,CASRDEEGLQEFGELFF
TRBJ1-2,TRBV6-1,CASSETGVDGYTF
TRBJ1-2,TRBV5-6,CASSFQGARGGYTF
TRBJ1-2,TRBV12-3/TRBV12-4,CASSTDGRYGYTF
TRBJ1-4,TRBV28,CASSSRQGVGEKLFF
TRBJ1-2,TRBV7-8,CASSFEVLYGYTF